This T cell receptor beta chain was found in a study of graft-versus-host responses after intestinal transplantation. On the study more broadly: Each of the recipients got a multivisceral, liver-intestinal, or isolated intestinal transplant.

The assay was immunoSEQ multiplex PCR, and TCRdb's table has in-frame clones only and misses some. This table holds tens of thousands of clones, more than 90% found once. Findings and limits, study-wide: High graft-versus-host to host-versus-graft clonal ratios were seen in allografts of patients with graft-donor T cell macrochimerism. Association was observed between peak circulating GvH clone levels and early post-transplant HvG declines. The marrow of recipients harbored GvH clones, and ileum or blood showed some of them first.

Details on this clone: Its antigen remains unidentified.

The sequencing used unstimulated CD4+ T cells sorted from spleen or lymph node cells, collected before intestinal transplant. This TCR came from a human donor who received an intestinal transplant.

For the CDR3, the DNA is TGTGCCAGCAGCTTCTACCCCGGGACAGATGGCTACACCTTC. It translates to CASSFYPGTDGYTF. The gene calls are TRBV7-8 and TRBJ1-2; 7 nucleotides agree with TRBD1. The CDR3 totals 14 residues. V was pared by 3 bases and J by 6 bases, with 7 bases of the junction left unmatched. Germline V lookup: CDR1 SGHVS, CDR2 FQNEAQ.